A selection of T cell receptor beta chains follows, all from one sample in a study of shared clonotypes between healthy human individuals. The method was immunoSEQ multiplex PCR; TCRdb's version includes in-frame clones alone and lacks a portion of them. The sample has about half a million clones; less than 80% are singletons. Source material: PBMCs. The source of these receptors is a woman in her forties in good health. Some clones in this sample may be carry-over from other donors' samples. CDR3s include the opening cysteine and the closing phenylalanine or tryptophan. Size is omitted from some rows. Given values are once, few, many or a class for expanded clones.

V gene,J gene,clone size,CDR3 protein
TRBV7-2,TRBJ2-7,NA,CASSFAEGGEQYF
TRBV28,TRBJ2-7,many,CASRSRGGKTYEQYF
TRBV30,TRBJ1-6,many,CAWSAGRNF
TRBV18,TRBJ2-3,many,CASSSRGGSTTDTQYF
TRBV11-2,TRBJ1-2,NA,CASSPRQGHGYTF
TRBV7-2,TRBJ1-1,NA,CASSPFPLGRRGSEAFF
TRBV9,TRBJ1-4,once,CASSPRGSWETNEKLFF
TRBV27,NA,once,CASRRGSYEQYF
TRBV7-8,TRBJ2-5,few,CASDTGGRAVETQYF
TRBV7-3,TRBJ2-1,once,CASSLGGPNEQFF
TRBV15,TRBJ1-2,NA,CATSRDVGGQGNYGYTF
TRBV9,TRBJ2-1,NA,CASSVSTGVHNEQFF
TRBV7-9,TRBJ2-1,NA,CASSFYGRGSSYNEQFF
TRBV28,TRBJ1-3,NA,CASSSTRSGNTIYF
TRBV2,TRBJ2-1,NA,CASSEFQGGYNEQFF
TRBV28,TRBJ2-3,NA,CASSLQSTDTQYF
TRBV28,TRBJ2-1,NA,CASSSGSTYNEQFF
TRBV6-1,TRBJ2-2,NA,CASRIDSETGELFF
TRBV7-2,TRBJ1-2,NA,CASSLRGGDMNYGYTF
TRBV2,TRBJ2-3,NA,CASSKGGMVYGDTQYF
TRBV10-3,TRBJ1-2,few,CAISNRDRGWSYGYTF
TRBV7-2,TRBJ1-2,NA,CASSLARQGDGGYTF
TRBV29-1,TRBJ1-2,NA,CSVEGPVANYGYTF
TRBV27,TRBJ2-1,few,CASSRQGLWFF
TRBV18,NA,NA,CASSPGLQGGPSEQYF
TRBV28,TRBJ2-3,NA,CASRLRQGEGTDTQYF